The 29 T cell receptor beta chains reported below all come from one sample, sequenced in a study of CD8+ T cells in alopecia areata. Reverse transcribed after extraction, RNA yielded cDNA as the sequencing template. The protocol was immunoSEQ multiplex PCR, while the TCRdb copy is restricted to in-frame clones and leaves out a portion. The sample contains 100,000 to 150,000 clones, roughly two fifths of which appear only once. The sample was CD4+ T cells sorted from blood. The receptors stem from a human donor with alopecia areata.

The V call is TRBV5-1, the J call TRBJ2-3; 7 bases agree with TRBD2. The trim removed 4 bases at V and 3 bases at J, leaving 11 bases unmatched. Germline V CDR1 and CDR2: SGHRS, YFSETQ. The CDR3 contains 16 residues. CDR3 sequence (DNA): TGCGCCAGCAGCATGAGTGGGAGGGCCGGGACAGATACGCAGTATTTT. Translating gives CASSMSGRAGTDTQYF.

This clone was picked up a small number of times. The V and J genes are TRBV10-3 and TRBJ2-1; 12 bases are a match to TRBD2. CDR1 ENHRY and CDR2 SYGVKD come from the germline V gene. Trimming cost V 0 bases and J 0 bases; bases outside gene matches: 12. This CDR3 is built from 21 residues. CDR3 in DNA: TGTGCCATCAGTGAGTCGACAGGACTAGCGGGGCCCAGGAGCTCCTACAATGAGCAGTTCTTC. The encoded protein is CAISESTGLAGPRSSYNEQFF.

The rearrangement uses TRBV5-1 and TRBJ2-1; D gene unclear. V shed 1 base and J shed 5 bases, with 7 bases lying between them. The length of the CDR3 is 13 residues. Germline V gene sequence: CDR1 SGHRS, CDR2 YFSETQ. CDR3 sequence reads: CASSLWVDNEQFF. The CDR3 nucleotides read TGCGCCAGCAGCTTGTGGGTCGACAATGAGCAGTTCTTC.

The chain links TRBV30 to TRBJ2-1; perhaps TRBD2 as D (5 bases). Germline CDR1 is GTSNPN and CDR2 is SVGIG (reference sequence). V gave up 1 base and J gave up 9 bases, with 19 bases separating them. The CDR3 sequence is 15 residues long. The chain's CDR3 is CAWSAYWLGAGEQFF. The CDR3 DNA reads TGTGCCTGGAGTGCTTACTGGCTAGGTGCGGGTGAGCAGTTCTTC.

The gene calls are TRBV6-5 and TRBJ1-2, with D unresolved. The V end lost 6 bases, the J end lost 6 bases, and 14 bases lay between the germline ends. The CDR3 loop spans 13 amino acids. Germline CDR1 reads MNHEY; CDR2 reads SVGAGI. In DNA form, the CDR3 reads TGTGCCAGCAGGAGAACACGAGCGGATGGCTACACCTTC. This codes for CASRRTRADGYTF.

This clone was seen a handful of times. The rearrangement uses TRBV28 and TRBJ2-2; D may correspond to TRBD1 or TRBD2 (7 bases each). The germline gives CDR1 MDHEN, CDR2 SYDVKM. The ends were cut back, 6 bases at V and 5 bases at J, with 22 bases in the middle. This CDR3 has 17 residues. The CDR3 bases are TGTGCCAGCAGCCCAGGGGGAGGGCAGGCCTCGACCGGGGAGCTGTTTTTT. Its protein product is CASSPGGGQASTGELFF.

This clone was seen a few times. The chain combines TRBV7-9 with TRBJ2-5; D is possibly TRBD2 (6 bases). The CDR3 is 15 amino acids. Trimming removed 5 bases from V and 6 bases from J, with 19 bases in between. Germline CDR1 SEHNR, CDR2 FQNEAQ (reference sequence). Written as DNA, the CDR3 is TGTGCCAGCAGCCCCGGCGGCTCGGGGGAAAAGACCCAGTACTTC. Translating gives CASSPGGSGEKTQYF.

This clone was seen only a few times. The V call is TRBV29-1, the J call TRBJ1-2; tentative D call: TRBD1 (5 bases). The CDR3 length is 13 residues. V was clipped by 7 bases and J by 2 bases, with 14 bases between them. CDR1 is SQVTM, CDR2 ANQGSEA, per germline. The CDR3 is CSGGEPINYGYTF. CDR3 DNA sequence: TGCAGCGGGGGGGAGCCGATCAACTATGGCTACACCTTC.

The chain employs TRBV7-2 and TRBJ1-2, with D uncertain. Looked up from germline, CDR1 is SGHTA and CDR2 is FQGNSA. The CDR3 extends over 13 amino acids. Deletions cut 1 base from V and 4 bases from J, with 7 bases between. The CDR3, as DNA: TGTGCCAGCAGCTTAGGCGTGATCTATGGCTACACCTTC. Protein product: CASSLGVIYGYTF.

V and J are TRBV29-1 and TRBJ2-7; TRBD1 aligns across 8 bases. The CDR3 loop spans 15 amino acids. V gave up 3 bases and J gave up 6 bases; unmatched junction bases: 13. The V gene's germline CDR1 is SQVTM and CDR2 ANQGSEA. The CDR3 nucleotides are TGCAGCGTTGAGGGGACAGGCCCCCGGCCCACCGAGCAGTACTTC. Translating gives CSVEGTGPRPTEQYF.

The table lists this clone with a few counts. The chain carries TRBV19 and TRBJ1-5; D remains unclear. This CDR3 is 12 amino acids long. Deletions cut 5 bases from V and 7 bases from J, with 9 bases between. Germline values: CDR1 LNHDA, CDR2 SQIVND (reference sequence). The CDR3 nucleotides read TGTGCCAGTAGTTCGGTCGGGCAGCCCCAGCATTTT. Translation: CASSSVGQPQHF.

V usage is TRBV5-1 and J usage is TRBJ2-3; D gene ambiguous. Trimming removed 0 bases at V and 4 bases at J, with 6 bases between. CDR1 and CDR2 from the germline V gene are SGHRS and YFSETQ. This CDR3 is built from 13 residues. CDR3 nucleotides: TGCGCCAGCAGCTTGGGGGCAGCAGATACGCAGTATTTT. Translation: CASSLGAADTQYF.

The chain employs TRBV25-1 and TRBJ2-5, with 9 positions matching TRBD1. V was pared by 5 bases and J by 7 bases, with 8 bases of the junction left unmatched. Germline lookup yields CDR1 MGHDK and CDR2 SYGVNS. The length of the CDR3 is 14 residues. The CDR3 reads CASSPTGGVGTQYF. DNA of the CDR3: TGTGCCAGCAGTCCGACAGGGGGTGTTGGGACCCAGTACTTC.

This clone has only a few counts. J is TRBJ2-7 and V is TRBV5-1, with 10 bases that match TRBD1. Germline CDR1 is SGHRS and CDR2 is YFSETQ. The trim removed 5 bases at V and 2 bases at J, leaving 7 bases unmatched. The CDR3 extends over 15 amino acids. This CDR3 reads CASRRGTGDTYEQYF. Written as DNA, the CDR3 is TGCGCCAGCAGACGGGGGACAGGGGACACCTACGAGCAGTACTTC.

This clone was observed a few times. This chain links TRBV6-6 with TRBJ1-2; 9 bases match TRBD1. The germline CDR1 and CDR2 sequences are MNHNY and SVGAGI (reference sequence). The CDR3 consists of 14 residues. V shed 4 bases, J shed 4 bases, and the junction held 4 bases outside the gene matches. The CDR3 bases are TGTGCCAGCAGTTTATCGACAGGGGGCTATGGCTACACCTTC. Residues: CASSLSTGGYGYTF.

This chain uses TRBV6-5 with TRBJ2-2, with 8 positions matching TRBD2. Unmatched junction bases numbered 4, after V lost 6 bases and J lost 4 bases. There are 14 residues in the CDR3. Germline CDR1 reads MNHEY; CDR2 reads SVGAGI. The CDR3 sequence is CASSTRGGTGELFF. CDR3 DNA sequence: TGTGCCAGCAGCACCCGGGGGGGCACCGGGGAGCTGTTTTTT.

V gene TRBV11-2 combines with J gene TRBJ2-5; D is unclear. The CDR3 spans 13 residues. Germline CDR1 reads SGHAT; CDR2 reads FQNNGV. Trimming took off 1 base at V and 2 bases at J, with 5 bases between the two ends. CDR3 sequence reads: CASSLVPQETQYF. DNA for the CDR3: TGTGCCAGCAGCTTAGTGCCTCAAGAGACCCAGTACTTC.

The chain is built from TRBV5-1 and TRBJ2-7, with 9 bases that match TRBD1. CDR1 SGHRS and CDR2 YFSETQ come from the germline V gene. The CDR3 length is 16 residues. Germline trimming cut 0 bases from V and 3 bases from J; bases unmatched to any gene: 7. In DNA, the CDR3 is TGCGCCAGCAGCTTGGGTAATACAGGGGGCTTCTACGAGCAGTACTTC. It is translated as CASSLGNTGGFYEQYF.

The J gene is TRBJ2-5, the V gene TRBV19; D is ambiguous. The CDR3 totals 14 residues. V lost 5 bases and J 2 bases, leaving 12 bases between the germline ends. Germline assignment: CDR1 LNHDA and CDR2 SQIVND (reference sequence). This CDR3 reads CASSPTGQQETQYF. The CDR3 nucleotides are TGTGCCAGTAGTCCCACTGGCCAGCAAGAGACCCAGTACTTC.

Written as DNA, the CDR3 is TGTGCCTGGAGTGGGGGGCTGGCGGGGGAGACCCAGTACTTC. It is translated as CAWSGGLAGETQYF. The chain has TRBV30 and TRBJ2-5; D may correspond to TRBD1 or TRBD2 (6 bases each). The germline V and J ends were trimmed by 1 base and 5 bases, with 14 bases remaining between them. Germline V lookup: CDR1 GTSNPN, CDR2 SVGIG (reference sequence). CDR3 size: 14 residues.

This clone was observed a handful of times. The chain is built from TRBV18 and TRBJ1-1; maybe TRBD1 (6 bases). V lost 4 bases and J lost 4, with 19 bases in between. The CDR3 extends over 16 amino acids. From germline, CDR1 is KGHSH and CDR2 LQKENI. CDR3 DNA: TGTGCCAGCTCACTCAACAGGGAGAACTCTGGCACTGAAGCTTTCTTT. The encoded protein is CASSLNRENSGTEAFF.

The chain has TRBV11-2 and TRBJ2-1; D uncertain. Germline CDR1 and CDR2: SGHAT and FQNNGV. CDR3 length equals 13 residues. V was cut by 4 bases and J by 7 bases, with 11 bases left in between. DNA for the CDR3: TGTGCCAGCAGCTCCCTTTATTGGAATGAGCAGTTCTTC. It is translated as CASSSLYWNEQFF.

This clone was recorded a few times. CDR3 in DNA: TGTGCCACCGGGGGGGGGCCCTTGAATGAAAAACTGTTTTTT. This sequence encodes CATGGGPLNEKLFF. V and J are TRBV28 and TRBJ1-4, with a tentative D call TRBD1 (6 bases). The CDR3 covers 14 residues. Germline assignment: CDR1 MDHEN and CDR2 SYDVKM. V lost 10 bases, J lost 5 bases, and 17 bases lay in between.

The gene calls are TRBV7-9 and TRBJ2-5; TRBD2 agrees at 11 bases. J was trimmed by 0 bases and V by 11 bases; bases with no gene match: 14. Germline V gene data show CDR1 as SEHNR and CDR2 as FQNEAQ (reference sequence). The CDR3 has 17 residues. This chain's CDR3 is CAATGTSGPPYQETQYF. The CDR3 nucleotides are TGTGCCGCGACCGGGACTAGCGGCCCTCCCTACCAAGAGACCCAGTACTTC.

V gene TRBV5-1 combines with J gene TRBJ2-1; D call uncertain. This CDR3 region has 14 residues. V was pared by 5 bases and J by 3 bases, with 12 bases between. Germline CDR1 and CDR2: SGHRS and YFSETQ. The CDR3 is CASSSLAVYNEQFF. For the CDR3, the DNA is TGCGCCAGCAGTTCGCTGGCGGTCTACAATGAGCAGTTCTTC.

The DNA for the CDR3 is TGTGCCAGCAGCCGACAGGGAGTCACCGGGGAGCTGTTTTTT. The encoded protein is CASSRQGVTGELFF. V usage is TRBV7-3 and J usage is TRBJ2-2, with 7 bases fitting TRBD1. Germline trimming cut 5 bases from V and 4 bases from J; bases unmatched to any gene: 4. This CDR3 has 14 residues. CDR1 SGHTA and CDR2 FQGTGA come from the germline V gene.

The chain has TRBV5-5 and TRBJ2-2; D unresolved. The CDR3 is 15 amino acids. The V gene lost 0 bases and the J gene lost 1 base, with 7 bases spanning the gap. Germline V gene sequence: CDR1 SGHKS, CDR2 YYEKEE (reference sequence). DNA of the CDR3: TGTGCCAGCAGCTTGGATGGATGGAACACCGGGGAGCTGTTTTTT. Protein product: CASSLDGWNTGELFF.

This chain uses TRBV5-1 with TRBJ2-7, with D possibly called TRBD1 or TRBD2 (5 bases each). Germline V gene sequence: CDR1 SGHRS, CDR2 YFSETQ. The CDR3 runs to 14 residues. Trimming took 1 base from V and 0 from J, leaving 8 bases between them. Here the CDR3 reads CASSLSGTSYEQYF. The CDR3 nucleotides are TGCGCCAGCAGCTTGTCAGGGACCTCCTACGAGCAGTACTTC.

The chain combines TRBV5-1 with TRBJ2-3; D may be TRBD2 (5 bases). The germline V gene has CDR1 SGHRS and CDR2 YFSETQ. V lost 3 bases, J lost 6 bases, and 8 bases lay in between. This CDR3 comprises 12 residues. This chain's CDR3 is CASSSLEDTQYF. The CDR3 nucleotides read TGCGCCAGCAGCTCACTAGAGGATACGCAGTATTTT.